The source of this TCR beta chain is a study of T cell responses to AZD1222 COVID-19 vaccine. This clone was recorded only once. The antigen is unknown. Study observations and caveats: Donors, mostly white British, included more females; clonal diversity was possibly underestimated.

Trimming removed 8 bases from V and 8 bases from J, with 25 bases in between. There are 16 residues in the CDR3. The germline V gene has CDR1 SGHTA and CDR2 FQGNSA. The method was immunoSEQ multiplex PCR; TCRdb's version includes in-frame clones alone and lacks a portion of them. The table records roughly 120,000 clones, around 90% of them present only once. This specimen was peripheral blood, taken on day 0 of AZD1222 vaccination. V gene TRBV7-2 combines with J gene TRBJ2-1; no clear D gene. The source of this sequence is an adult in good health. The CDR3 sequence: CASSEWAEALWDEQFF. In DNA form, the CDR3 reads TGTGCCAGCTCAGAGTGGGCCGAGGCTCTTTGGGATGAGCAGTTCTTC.